The entry below gives a single T cell receptor beta chain sequence along with its context. The table lists this clonotype with a count of one. There is no known antigen for this receptor. Within one base of it there is no much larger clone, and no base qualities were kept. One read alone provides weak support. The junction shows trimming of 6 bases on V and 7 bases on J, plus 11 bases between the germline ends. Its CDR3 holds 11 amino acids, cysteine through phenylalanine. Only CDR3 DNA is held: 33 bases, read in frame from base 1. For CDR1 and CDR2, the germline V gene (reference sequence) lists DFQATT and SNEGSKA. Libraries were made using 5' RACE. Instrument on record: NextSeq 500. To allow correction of PCR and sequencing errors, the TCR library protocol tagged every TCR cDNA molecule with a unique molecular identifier. The authors processed their data as follows. Decombinator tools were used for TCR identification, UMI-based error correction and CDR3 extraction. Expanded TCRs were defined as those above a frequency of 2 per 1,000, corresponding to the top 1% of the tumor frequency distribution. Each repertoire was subsampled 100 times to 5,000 TCRs, after which Renyi diversity was computed with the R vegan package. CDR3 similarity networks were built from amino acid triplet string-kernel similarity, connecting CDR3s with pairwise similarity above 0.82. TCRdb reran the public reads through fastp at Q25 and MiXCR, keeping productive beta chains. For every CDR3 protein sequence, its rows merge into one entry that carries the most common genes and DNA. V and J calls and clone size were set by TCRdb, not the authors. This sample lists approximately 93,000 distinct CDR3 sequences; roughly 19% were detected once. Together, the top ten hold 21% of the sample.

This entry is derived from a study of spatial heterogeneity in lung cancer (dated by TCRdb to between 2018 and 2021). In terms of the full investigation: Samples were obtained from 70 to 85 patients with early-stage, untreated non-small cell lung cancer from the lung TRACERx cohort. In non-small cell lung cancer, the study quantitatively compared TCR alpha and beta repertoires across several tumor regions, matched nontumor lung, and blood. Both alpha and beta chains were TCR-sequenced in approximately 200 tumor regions, under 85 matched nontumor lung samples and around 54 PBMC samples obtained at surgery. Beta-chain transcripts were consistently detected in greater numbers than alpha-chain transcripts, which likely reflected higher beta-chain transcript abundance. Nonsynonymous mutation counts, determined by whole-exome sequencing of tumor tissue, were related to features of the TCR repertoire. Follow-up PBMC samples were sequenced whenever available, and the median time to follow-up was roughly two years after resection. In the raw uncorrected reads, each unique combination of TCR and UMI appeared more than ten times on average. The paper as a whole reports these results and caveats: Ubiquitous expanded tumor TCRs were found in blood more often at tumor resection than at routine follow-up. Only roughly 15 patients were included in comparisons of baseline and follow-up blood repertoires. Confirming at a functional level the hypothesis that regional TCRs recognize regional mutations was considered to require additional single-cell paired TCR alpha and beta sequencing.

The time point label here, explained by the study, means: blood at routine non-recurrence follow-up after resection. For TCR sequencing, whole RNA was extracted from tumor and nontumor lung tissue, or from cryopreserved PBMC samples, and no cell sorting was done. A patient was chosen for TCR sequencing only when enough RNA was available from at least two tumor regions. The starting material was PBMCs, obtained at follow-up. The receptor was isolated from a male donor with early-stage non-small cell lung cancer. Rearrangement joined TRBV20-1 to TRBJ2-3; perhaps TRBD1 is the D gene, with 6 bases matching. The bases are TGCAGTGCACAGGGTGGTTATACGCAGTATTTT. This is translated as CSAQGGYTQYF.